The 21 T cell receptor beta chains in this list originate from one sample, sequenced in a study of blood T cell repertoires in COVID-19 (dated by TCRdb to the early 2020s). The library was made by the immunoSEQ multiplex PCR assay. TCRdb re-hosts the immuneACCESS table, in-frame sequences only. Its copies lack some clones; in the studies checked, an unresolved V gene accounts for under half of them, and the cause for the rest is not known. This sample holds over 250,000 clones; approximately 85% were observed only once. The ten largest clones represent approximately 11% of the sample. Input material: peripheral blood. The receptors were gathered from a woman in her 70s with acute or convalescent COVID-19.

The chain recombines TRBV30 with TRBJ1-4; unclear D gene. The germline V gene encodes CDR1 GTSNPN and CDR2 SVGIG (reference sequence). Deletions cut 4 bases from V and 7 bases from J, with 16 bases between. The CDR3 totals 14 residues. The CDR3 DNA reads TGTGCCTGGATTGGAGGACTTCCGCCTGAAAAACTGTTTTTT. It translates to CAWIGGLPPEKLFF.

V gene TRBV24-1 combines with J gene TRBJ2-3; D may be TRBD2 (5 bases). CDR1 is KGHDR and CDR2 is SFDVKD in the germline V gene. V dropped 3 bases and J dropped 8 bases, with 14 bases sitting between them. This CDR3 comprises 14 residues. CDR3 coding DNA: TGTGCCACCAGTGATCCCCTACTAGTTTCTACGCAGTATTTT. It translates to CATSDPLLVSTQYF.

The chain is built from TRBV19 and TRBJ1-1, with a weak D call TRBD1 (5 bases). Germline V gene data show CDR1 as LNHDA and CDR2 as SQIVND (reference sequence). The CDR3 has 13 residues. The V end was cut by 2 bases, the J end by 6 bases, with 10 bases between. The CDR3 region is CASSIIPGAEAFF. CDR3 coding DNA: TGTGCCAGTAGTATAATCCCGGGGGCTGAAGCTTTCTTT.

This chain joins TRBV10-2 and TRBJ2-3; 11 bases line up with TRBD2. The CDR3 runs 15 residues. CDR1 and CDR2 (germline): WSHSY, SAAADI. V gave up 6 bases and J gave up 3 bases; unmatched junction bases: 5. The CDR3 region has the DNA TGCGCCAGCAGGGAGACTAGCGGGGAGACAGATACGCAGTATTTT. This codes for CASRETSGETDTQYF.

This chain joins TRBV5-1 and TRBJ1-4; no firm D call. The V and J ends lost 3 bases and 3 bases respectively, with 9 bases between them. Germline V CDR1 and CDR2: SGHRS, YFSETQ. There are 14 residues in the CDR3. In DNA form, the CDR3 reads TGCGCCAGCAGCTCGGAGGGCGCTAATGAAAAACTGTTTTTT. Its protein product is CASSSEGANEKLFF.

The sample holds a few counts of this clone. This chain joins TRBV18 and TRBJ1-2; D might be TRBD1 (6 bases). Deletions cut 2 bases from V and 0 bases from J, with 19 bases between. Germline CDR1 reads KGHSH; CDR2 reads LQKENI. CDR3 length: 18 amino acids. As DNA, the CDR3 is TGTGCCAGCTCACCAACTAATAGGGACACCGCAGCTAACTATGGCTACACCTTC. Its translation: CASSPTNRDTAANYGYTF.

This rearrangement joins TRBV3-1 (or the pseudogene TRBV3-2) to TRBJ2-7, with D perhaps matching TRBD1 (5 bases). Per the germline V gene, CDR1 is LGHDT and CDR2 is YNNKEL (reference sequence). This CDR3 comprises 17 residues. Deletions cut 0 bases from V and 4 bases from J, with 19 bases between. CDR3 loop: CASSQDPSATARYEQYF. CDR3 DNA: TGTGCCAGCAGCCAAGACCCGAGCGCGACAGCCCGATACGAGCAGTACTTC.

This chain links TRBV19 with TRBJ1-2; D gene uncertain. Germline CDR1 LNHDA, CDR2 SQIVND (reference sequence). Trimming took 8 bases from V and 10 from J, leaving 17 bases between them. The CDR3 totals 12 residues. The CDR3 DNA reads TGTGCCAGTTCTCAGGATACAGTAACCTACACCTTC. Translation gives CASSQDTVTYTF.

This chain links TRBV5-1 with TRBJ2-5; 13 bases map to TRBD2. The J segment lost 7 bases and the V segment lost 4 bases, leaving 10 bases of the junction unmatched. This CDR3 region has 16 residues. Germline values: CDR1 SGHRS, CDR2 YFSETQ. CDR3 residues: CASSPRLAGGGGTQYF. DNA of the CDR3: TGCGCCAGCAGCCCCCGACTAGCGGGGGGCGGGGGGACCCAGTACTTC.

V and J are TRBV29-1 and TRBJ1-2; 10 bases map to TRBD1. Trimming at V came to 6 bases and at J to 4 bases, leaving 11 bases not matched to a gene. The CDR3 has 15 residues. CDR1 is SQVTM and CDR2 is ANQGSEA in the germline V gene. The CDR3 spells CSVPGQGNPIYGYTF. DNA for the CDR3: TGCAGCGTGCCGGGACAGGGGAATCCAATCTATGGCTACACCTTC.

The V and J genes are TRBV18 and TRBJ2-5; TRBD2 agrees at 7 bases. The CDR3 is made up of 14 amino acids. V gave up 2 bases and J gave up 2 bases; unmatched junction bases: 2. Germline V gives CDR1 KGHSH, CDR2 LQKENI. Here the CDR3 DNA reads TGTGCCAGCTCACCAAGCGGGGCTCAAGAGACCCAGTACTTC. Protein product: CASSPSGAQETQYF. Variable domain in full (rest from reference TRBV18 and TRBJ2-5): NAGVMQNPRHLVRRRGQEARLRCSPMKGHSHVYWYRQLPEEGLKFMVYLQKENIIDESGMPKERFSAEFPKEGPSILRIQQVVRGDSAAYFCASSPSGAQETQYFGPGTRLLVL.

The V call is TRBV7-9, the J call TRBJ1-1, with TRBD1 matching 7 bases. J lost 4 bases, V lost 1 base, and 6 bases had no gene match. CDR3 length equals 15 residues. CDR1 and CDR2 from the germline V gene are SEHNR and FQNEAQ (reference sequence). The CDR3 loop reads CASSLVTGFLTEAFF. DNA of the CDR3: TGTGCCAGCAGCTTAGTGACAGGGTTTCTCACTGAAGCTTTCTTT.

The chain is built from TRBV2 and TRBJ1-2; unclear D gene. The V end was cut by 4 bases, the J end by 8 bases, with 8 bases between. Germline V gene sequence: CDR1 SNHLY, CDR2 FYNNEI. This CDR3 comprises 11 residues. This chain's CDR3 is CASSVTRGYTF. The DNA of the CDR3 is TGTGCCAGCAGTGTAACGAGAGGCTACACCTTC.

This CDR3 is CASSPPAGVGNEQFF. DNA of the CDR3: TGTGCCAGCTCACCACCGGCGGGGGTTGGCAATGAGCAGTTCTTC. The rearrangement joins TRBV18 to TRBJ2-1; 7 nucleotides align to TRBD2. With 0 bases clipped from V and 6 bases from J, the junction kept 5 bases outside the gene matches. This CDR3 has 15 residues. Germline-derived CDR1 and CDR2 are KGHSH and LQKENI.

This chain links TRBV18 with TRBJ2-7, with 10 bases lining up with TRBD1. Germline V lookup: CDR1 KGHSH, CDR2 LQKENI. The CDR3 consists of 16 residues. Germline trimming cut 3 bases from V and 4 bases from J; bases unmatched to any gene: 9. This chain's CDR3 is CASSPTRDRGSYEQYF. CDR3 nucleotide sequence: TGTGCCAGCTCACCTACGCGGGACAGGGGTTCTTACGAGCAGTACTTC.

This chain connects TRBV9 to TRBJ1-6; no definite D call. CDR1 and CDR2 from the germline V gene are SGDLS and YYNGEE. Between the trimmed V and J ends, which lost 2 bases and 7 bases, there was a span of 10 bases. The CDR3 is made up of 14 amino acids. CDR3 region: CASSVGLNNSPLHF. The CDR3 DNA reads TGTGCCAGCAGCGTTGGGCTAAACAATTCACCCCTCCACTTT.

The V gene is TRBV6-5, the J gene TRBJ1-5; a weak D match, TRBD1 (6 bases). The CDR3 covers 15 residues. V lost 7 bases and J lost 7, with 20 bases in between. Germline V gene lookup returns CDR1 MNHEY and CDR2 SVGAGI. CDR3 in DNA: TGTGCCAGCACCCCTAACGGGGGGCTCGGCCAGCCCCAGCATTTT. It codes for CASTPNGGLGQPQHF.

The chain joins TRBV7-8 to TRBJ1-1; 10 bases agree with TRBD1. With V trimmed by 5 bases and J by 6 bases, 18 bases remained unmatched. The CDR3 has 18 residues. CDR1 is SGHVS and CDR2 is FQNEAQ in the germline V gene. As DNA, the CDR3 is TGTGCCAGCAGCAGCCTTAACGCCCGGACAGGGGGTCGTGCTGAAGCTTTCTTT. Its translation is CASSSLNARTGGRAEAFF.

The chain combines TRBV6-2 or TRBV6-3 with TRBJ2-3; 7 nucleotides align to TRBD2. This CDR3 spans 12 amino acids. Germline V gene data show CDR1 as MNHEY and CDR2 as SVGEGT. V lost 0 bases, J lost 10 bases, and 1 base stayed unmatched. The CDR3 DNA follows: TGTGCCAGCAGTTACTCAGCGGGGTCGCAGTATTTT. Translated: CASSYSAGSQYF.

The rearrangement uses TRBV4-1 and TRBJ2-7; possible D gene TRBD1, 8 bases. The ends were cut back, 4 bases at V and 4 bases at J, with 20 bases in the middle. This CDR3 has 16 amino acids. Germline V CDR1 and CDR2: MGHRA, YSYEKL. The CDR3 region is CASSRDSGQGGYEQYF. The CDR3 coding sequence is TGCGCCAGCAGCCGAGACTCTGGACAGGGAGGGTACGAGCAGTACTTC.

This chain links TRBV12-2 with TRBJ1-2. TRBV12-2 is a pseudogene. The CDR3 has 15 amino acids. This CDR3 reads CASRSGPSRGNGYTF. CDR3 sequence (DNA): TGTGCAAGTCGCTCCGGCCCAAGTCGGGGAAATGGCTACACCTTC.